The sample holds a few counts of the clone carrying this T cell receptor (beta chain). The assay was immunoSEQ multiplex PCR, and TCRdb's table has in-frame clones only and misses some. The sample includes approximately 220,000 clones, over 80% of them seen just once. Participants came from roughly 24 US areas, aged roughly 18 to 89 years. Which cohort a participant joined came from the clinical history participants gave. This entry comes from a study of blood T cell repertoires in COVID-19. Study details: The samples span acute and convalescent COVID-19 from the United States, Italy and Spain.

This CDR3 is 12 amino acids long. J was trimmed by 4 bases and V by 5 bases; bases with no gene match: 0. Germline CDR1 is WNHNN and CDR2 is SYGVQD (reference sequence). Sequenced: PBMCs or T cells enriched from blood (not recorded which). The source is a woman aged 30 to 39 with acute COVID-19. This sequence joins TRBV10-1 and TRBJ1-1; 8 bases agree with TRBD1. In nucleotides, the CDR3 is TGCGCCAGCAGTACAGGGGGCACTGAAGCTTTCTTT. The encoded protein is CASSTGGTEAFF.